This TCR beta chain was captured in a study of blood T cell repertoires in COVID-19. On the study more broadly: Acute-phase and convalescent COVID-19 samples originated in the United States, Italy and Spain. T cells, B-cell-depleted T cells, or PBMCs provided the cDNA or gDNA that served as material.

Germline V gives CDR1 SGHAT, CDR2 FQDESV (reference sequence). This CDR3 has 14 amino acids. J gave up 10 bases and V 4 bases, and 6 bases lay outside the gene matches. How the authors handled the data: Amplification of reference gene primers was used by the study to estimate nucleated cell counts. This table comes from immunoSEQ multiplex PCR, and its TCRdb copy is limited to in-frame clones, with some not included. That table supplies the V and J calls and clone size; D and trimming were determined from the DNA. Altogether tens of thousands of clones are present, approximately 78% being singletons, with the ten largest covering around 12%.

The chain uses TRBV11-1 and TRBJ2-1, with 11 bases identical to TRBD2. The sequence was obtained from a man aged 80 or over with acute or convalescent COVID-19. The sequenced sample consisted of peripheral blood. The CDR3 nucleotides read TGTGCCAGCAGCTCACCGACTAGCGGGGACGAGCAGTTCTTC. This gives the protein CASSSPTSGDEQFF. The complete variable domain, with remaining parts taken from reference TRBV11-1 and TRBJ2-1, reads EAEVAQSPRYKITEKSQAVAFWCDPISGHATLYWYRQILGQGPELLVQFQDESVVDDSQLPKDRFSAERLKGVDSTLKIQPAELGDSAMYLCASSSPTSGDEQFFGPGTRLTVL.